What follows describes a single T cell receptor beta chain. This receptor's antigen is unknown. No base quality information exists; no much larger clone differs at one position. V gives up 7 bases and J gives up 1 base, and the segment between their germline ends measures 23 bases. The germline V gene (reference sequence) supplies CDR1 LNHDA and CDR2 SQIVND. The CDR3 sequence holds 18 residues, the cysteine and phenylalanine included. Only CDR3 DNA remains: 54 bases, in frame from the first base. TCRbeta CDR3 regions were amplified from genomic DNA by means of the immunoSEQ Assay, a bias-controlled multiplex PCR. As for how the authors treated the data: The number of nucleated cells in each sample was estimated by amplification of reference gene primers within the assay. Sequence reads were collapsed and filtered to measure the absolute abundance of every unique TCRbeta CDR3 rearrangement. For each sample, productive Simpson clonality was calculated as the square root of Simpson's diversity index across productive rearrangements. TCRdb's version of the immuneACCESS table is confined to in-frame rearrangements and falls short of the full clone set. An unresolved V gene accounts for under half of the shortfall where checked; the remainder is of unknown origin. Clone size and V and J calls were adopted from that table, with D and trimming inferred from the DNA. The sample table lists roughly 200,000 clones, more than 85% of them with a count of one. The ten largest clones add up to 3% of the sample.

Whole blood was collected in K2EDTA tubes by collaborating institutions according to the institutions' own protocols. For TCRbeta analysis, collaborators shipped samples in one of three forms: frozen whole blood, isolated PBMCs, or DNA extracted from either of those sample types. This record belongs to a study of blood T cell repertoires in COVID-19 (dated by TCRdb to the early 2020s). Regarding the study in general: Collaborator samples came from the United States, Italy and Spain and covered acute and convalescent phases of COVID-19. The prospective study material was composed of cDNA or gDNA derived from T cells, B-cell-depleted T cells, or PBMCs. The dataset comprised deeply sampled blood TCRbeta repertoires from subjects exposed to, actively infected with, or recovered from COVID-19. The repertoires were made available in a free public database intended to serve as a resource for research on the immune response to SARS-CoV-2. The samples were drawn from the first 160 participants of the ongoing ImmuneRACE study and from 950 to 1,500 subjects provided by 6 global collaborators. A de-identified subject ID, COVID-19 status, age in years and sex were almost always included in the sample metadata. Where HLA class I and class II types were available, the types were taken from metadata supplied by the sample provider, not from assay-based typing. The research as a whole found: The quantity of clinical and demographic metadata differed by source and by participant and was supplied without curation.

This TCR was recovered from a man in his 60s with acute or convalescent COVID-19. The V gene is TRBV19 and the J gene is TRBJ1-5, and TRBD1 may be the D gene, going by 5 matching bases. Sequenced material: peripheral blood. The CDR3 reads CASTGAVGARRSNQPQHF. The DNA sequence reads TGTGCCAGTACCGGCGCTGTTGGGGCACGGAGAAGCAATCAGCCCCAGCATTTT. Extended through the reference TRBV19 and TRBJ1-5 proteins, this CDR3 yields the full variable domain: DGGITQSPKYLFRKEGQNVTLSCEQNLNHDAMYWYRQDPGQGLRLIYYSQIVNDFQKGDIAEGYSVSREKKESFPLTVTSAQKNPTAFYLCASTGAVGARRSNQPQHFGDGTRLSIL.